This T cell receptor (beta chain) was retrieved from a study of T cells in Graves' hyperthyroidism and ophthalmopathy. This clonotype showed up many times. What it binds is not known. The CDR3 covers 13 residues. The germline V gene has CDR1 GTSNPN and CDR2 SVGIG (reference sequence). Trimming removed 0 bases from V and 7 bases from J, with 10 bases in between. Study conclusions and caveats: Most clonotypes expanded in the thyroid (above 0.001) were also present in blood. A model built on 13 V-J features separated ophthalmopathy from stable hyperthyroidism.

If no ophthalmopathy progression occurred within 18 months, Graves' hyperthyroidism was stable. Patients between 18 and 65 years old had hyperthyroidism, newly diagnosed and lasting under 2 months. It was RNA transcripts that yielded the amplified TCR beta CDR3 regions. During a first-round RT-PCR of the TCR CDR3, the HTBI primer set was used. Using its own MiXCR run on the multiplex PCR reads, TCRdb lists one record per CDR3 protein. Among more than 650,000 distinct CDR3 sequences, around 13% were seen once, and the ten largest hold roughly 10%. The sample was blood. V and J are TRBV30 and TRBJ1-5, with TRBD1 as a possible D gene (6 bases). The source is a woman under 30 with Graves' hyperthyroidism. CDR3 DNA: TGTGCCTGGAGTGTACAGGGCCAACAGCCCCAGCATTTT. Amino acid sequence: CAWSVQGQQPQHF. The whole variable domain, filled in from reference TRBV30 and TRBJ1-5, reads SQTIHQWPATLVQPVGSPLSLECTVEGTSNPNLYWYRQAAGRGLQLLFYSVGIGQISSEVPQNLSASRPQDRQFILSSKKLLLSDSGFYLCAWSVQGQQPQHFGDGTRLSIL.